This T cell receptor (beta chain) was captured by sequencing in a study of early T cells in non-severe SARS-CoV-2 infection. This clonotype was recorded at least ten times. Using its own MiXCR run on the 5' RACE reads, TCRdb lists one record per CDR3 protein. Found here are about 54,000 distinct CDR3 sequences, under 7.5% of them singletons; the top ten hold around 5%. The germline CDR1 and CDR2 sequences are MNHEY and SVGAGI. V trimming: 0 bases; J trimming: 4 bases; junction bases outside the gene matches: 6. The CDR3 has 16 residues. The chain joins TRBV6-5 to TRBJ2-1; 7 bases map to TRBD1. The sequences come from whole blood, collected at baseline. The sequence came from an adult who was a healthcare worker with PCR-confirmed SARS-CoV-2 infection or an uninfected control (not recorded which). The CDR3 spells CASSYSVGQVYNEQFF. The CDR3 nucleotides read TGTGCCAGCAGTTACTCTGTCGGACAGGTATACAATGAGCAGTTCTTC.